The 27 T cell receptor beta chains below were found in one sample sequenced in a study of blood T cell repertoires in COVID-19. The method was immunoSEQ multiplex PCR; TCRdb's version includes in-frame clones alone and lacks a portion of them. The sample yields about 65,000 clones, 90% seen once. Source material: peripheral blood. These receptors were obtained from a man between 60 and 70 years old with acute or convalescent COVID-19.

V usage is TRBV5-1 and J usage is TRBJ1-1, with 7 bases that match TRBD1. The CDR3 covers 15 residues. V gave up 4 bases and J gave up 1 base; unmatched junction bases: 7. CDR1 SGHRS and CDR2 YFSETQ come from the germline V gene. CDR3: CASSTTGTANTEAFF. CDR3 nucleotides: TGCGCCAGCAGCACTACCGGGACAGCGAACACTGAAGCTTTCTTT.

The chain uses TRBV19 and TRBJ1-4; TRBD1 is a possible D gene (5 bases). V dropped 9 bases and J dropped 13 bases, with 27 bases sitting between them. Germline V CDR1 and CDR2: LNHDA, SQIVND (reference sequence). This CDR3 has 15 residues. For the CDR3, the DNA is TGTGCCAGCTCTAGGCTTTCGGGGACCGGGAGTAGACTGTTTTTT. It yields the protein CASSRLSGTGSRLFF.

This clone was detected only a few times. V and J are TRBV12-3 or TRBV12-4 and TRBJ1-2; maybe TRBD1 (5 bases). The V end lost 3 bases, the J end lost 6 bases, and 11 bases lay between the germline ends. The CDR3 length is 13 residues. In DNA form, the CDR3 reads TGTGCCAGCAGTTTTACAGGTTTGGATGGCTACACCTTC. It yields the protein CASSFTGLDGYTF.

The CDR3 is CASSHEFGSYNSPLHF. Here the CDR3 DNA reads TGTGCCAGTAGCCACGAGTTTGGCTCCTATAATTCACCCCTCCACTTT. The chain employs TRBV19 and TRBJ1-6; D not certain. Deletions cut 6 bases from V and 0 bases from J, with 12 bases between. The CDR3 covers 16 residues. Germline assignment: CDR1 LNHDA and CDR2 SQIVND (reference sequence).

The chain has TRBV3-1 (or the pseudogene TRBV3-2) and TRBJ1-2; 9 positions match TRBD1. Germline V gives CDR1 LGHDT, CDR2 YNNKEL (reference sequence). The CDR3 totals 12 residues. The junction had 4 bases not matched to a gene; V was cut back by 6 bases and J by 8 bases. CDR3 sequence reads: CASSRDRVGYTF. In DNA, the CDR3 is TGTGCCAGCAGTCGGGACAGGGTAGGCTACACCTTC.

The J gene is TRBJ1-1, the V gene TRBV5-1; D unclear. Germline V gives CDR1 SGHRS, CDR2 YFSETQ. This CDR3 has 15 amino acids. The V gene lost 2 bases and the J gene lost 1 base, with 12 bases spanning the gap. The DNA of the CDR3 is TGCGCCAGCAGCTTCCGGGGTCGTACGAACACTGAAGCTTTCTTT. Translation: CASSFRGRTNTEAFF.

V usage is TRBV7-2 and J usage is TRBJ2-7; TRBD1 matches 7 bases. With 5 bases clipped from V and 1 base from J, the junction kept 11 bases outside the gene matches. Looked up from germline, CDR1 is SGHTA and CDR2 is FQGNSA. The CDR3 extends over 16 amino acids. The CDR3 sequence: CASSALTGIGSYEQYF. CDR3 DNA: TGTGCCAGCAGCGCCTTGACAGGGATAGGGTCCTACGAGCAGTACTTC.

The J gene is TRBJ2-3, the V gene TRBV4-1, with 8 bases identical to TRBD2. CDR3 length: 16 amino acids. CDR1 is MGHRA, CDR2 YSYEKL, per germline. Trimming took 6 bases from V and 4 from J; bases not matched to a gene: 12. In nucleotides, the CDR3 is TGCGCCAGCAGATCCTTCGGGGGGGCCTCCCCAGATACGCAGTATTTT. It codes for CASRSFGGASPDTQYF.

J is TRBJ1-4 and V is TRBV7-8, with 8 bases matching TRBD1. CDR1 SGHVS and CDR2 FQNEAQ come from the germline V gene. J gave up 7 bases and V 5 bases, and 9 bases lay outside the gene matches. The CDR3 length is 15 residues. The CDR3 DNA reads TGTGCCAGCAGCGCATCAGGGGGCAAGGGTGAAAAACTGTTTTTT. It yields the protein CASSASGGKGEKLFF. The variable domain in full, with the rest retrieved from reference TRBV7-8 and TRBJ1-4, is GAGVSQSPRYKVAKRGQDVALRCDPISGHVSLFWYQQALGQGPEFLTYFQNEAQLDKSGLPSDRFFAERPEGSVSTLKIQRTQQEDSAVYLCASSASGGKGEKLFFGSGTQLSVL.

This chain connects TRBV7-2 to TRBJ2-5; 13 bases map to TRBD2. The germline V gene encodes CDR1 SGHTA and CDR2 FQGNSA. V shed 5 bases and J 1 base; nucleotides not matched to a gene: 10. CDR3 length: 18 amino acids. In DNA, the CDR3 is TGTGCCAGCAGCAACGGTATGGGGACTAGCGGGGTCCAAGAGACCCAGTACTTC. Amino acid sequence: CASSNGMGTSGVQETQYF.

V is TRBV5-1 and J is TRBJ1-2, with 9 bases fitting TRBD1. The trim removed 4 bases at V and 4 bases at J, leaving 8 bases unmatched. This CDR3 contains 15 residues. Germline V gene sequence: CDR1 SGHRS, CDR2 YFSETQ. In DNA, the CDR3 is TGCGCCAGCAGCACATCCGGGACAGGGACCTATGGCTACACCTTC. Translated, it gives CASSTSGTGTYGYTF.

This rearrangement joins TRBV2 to TRBJ1-5; 9 bases match TRBD1. The CDR3 extends over 13 amino acids. Germline CDR1 reads SNHLY; CDR2 reads FYNNEI. V lost 4 bases and J lost 5; bases outside the gene matches: 0. The CDR3 DNA is TGTGCCAGCAGTGGGACAGGGGATCAGCCCCAGCATTTT. Protein sequence: CASSGTGDQPQHF. Complete variable domain (other parts from reference TRBV2 and TRBJ1-5): EPEVTQTPSHQVTQMGQEVILRCVPISNHLYFYWYRQILGQKVEFLVSFYNNEISEKSEIFDDQFSVERPDGSNFTLKIRSTKLEDSAMYFCASSGTGDQPQHFGDGTRLSIL.

This chain uses TRBV5-4 with TRBJ1-1; TRBD1 aligns across 7 bases. V lost 2 bases to trimming and J lost 12 bases; unmatched junction nucleotides: 7. The CDR3 covers 12 residues. Germline V gives CDR1 SGHNT, CDR2 YYREEE (reference sequence). The CDR3 is CASSFLDRETFF. DNA of the CDR3: TGTGCCAGCAGCTTTTTAGACAGGGAGACTTTCTTT.

The chain uses TRBV15 and TRBJ1-2; 7 nucleotides agree with TRBD1. The CDR3 sequence is 16 residues long. Germline values: CDR1 LNHNV, CDR2 YYDKDF (reference sequence). The V segment lost 2 bases and the J segment 1 base; nucleotides outside the gene matches: 7. CDR3 sequence (DNA): TGTGCCACCAGCAGAAGGACAGGACGAATTAACTATGGCTACACCTTC. Translating gives CATSRRTGRINYGYTF.

The chain employs TRBV3-1 (or the pseudogene TRBV3-2) and TRBJ2-5, with 8 bases lining up with TRBD1. The CDR3 loop spans 16 amino acids. Per germline, CDR1 LGHDT and CDR2 YNNKEL (reference sequence). The V segment lost 0 bases and the J segment 5 bases; nucleotides outside the gene matches: 8. This CDR3 is CASSQDLQGGGETQYF. CDR3 bases: TGTGCCAGCAGCCAAGATTTACAGGGGGGCGGGGAGACCCAGTACTTC.

The genes are TRBV19 and TRBJ1-6; a possible D gene is TRBD1 (5 bases). Trimming took off 7 bases at V and 8 bases at J, with 18 bases between the two ends. This CDR3 contains 15 residues. Germline loops: CDR1 LNHDA, CDR2 SQIVND (reference sequence). Written as DNA, the CDR3 is TGTGCCAGTAAGGTGTCTTGGGGGGGGGATTCACCCCTCCACTTT. Translation: CASKVSWGGDSPLHF.

This rearrangement joins TRBV30 to TRBJ1-3; D possibly corresponds to TRBD1 (5 bases). The CDR3 loop spans 13 amino acids. The V gene's germline CDR1 is GTSNPN and CDR2 SVGIG (reference sequence). V lost 2 bases to trimming and J lost 3 bases, with 8 bases between them. CDR3 sequence (DNA): TGTGCCTGGAGTCGGGGGTTTGGAAACACCATATATTTT. It encodes CAWSRGFGNTIYF.

The chain carries TRBV19 and TRBJ1-1, with 8 bases identical to TRBD1. V lost 5 bases, J lost 0 bases, and 8 bases stayed unmatched. This CDR3 is 16 amino acids long. The germline gives CDR1 LNHDA, CDR2 SQIVND (reference sequence). The CDR3 protein is CASSPGQGFMNTEAFF. The CDR3 DNA reads TGTGCCAGTAGTCCCGGACAGGGTTTCATGAACACTGAAGCTTTCTTT.

The chain carries TRBV7-2 and TRBJ2-1; TRBD1 aligns across 7 bases. Looked up from germline, CDR1 is SGHTA and CDR2 is FQGNSA. J was trimmed by 5 bases and V by 2 bases; bases with no gene match: 9. This CDR3 comprises 16 residues. In DNA, the CDR3 is TGTGCCAGCAGCTTAACCCCACAGGGGTGGGACAATGAGCAGTTCTTC. Amino acids: CASSLTPQGWDNEQFF. The full variable domain, its missing parts supplied by reference TRBV7-2 and TRBJ2-1, is GAGVSQSPSNKVTEKGKDVELRCDPISGHTALYWYRQSLGQGLEFLIYFQGNSAPDKSGLPSDRFSAERTGGSVSTLTIQRTQQEDSAVYLCASSLTPQGWDNEQFFGPGTRLTVL.

This clone is medium-sized by share. The V call is TRBV6-5, the J call TRBJ1-5; 8 bases line up with TRBD1. J lost 7 bases, V lost 5 bases, and 10 bases had no gene match. CDR1 is MNHEY, CDR2 SVGAGI, per germline. The CDR3 consists of 15 residues. The chain's CDR3 is CASSTGQGTNQPQHF. DNA for the CDR3: TGTGCCAGCAGTACCGGACAGGGAACAAACCAGCCCCAGCATTTT.

This chain connects TRBV7-9 to TRBJ1-1, with TRBD1 matching over 7 bases. Trimming removed 3 bases from V and 8 bases from J; junction bases left unmatched: 6. The CDR3 is 13 residues long. Germline CDR1 is SEHNR and CDR2 is FQNEAQ (reference sequence). CDR3 loop: CASSFDRASEAFF. CDR3 nucleotides: TGTGCCAGCAGCTTCGACAGGGCATCCGAAGCTTTCTTT.

The chain uses TRBV19 and TRBJ1-2, with D possibly matching TRBD1 (5 bases). Germline loops: CDR1 LNHDA, CDR2 SQIVND (reference sequence). The V gene lost 6 bases and the J gene lost 9 bases, with 17 bases spanning the gap. The CDR3 runs 13 residues. The CDR3, as DNA: TGTGCCAGTAGCCTTATCCGGGACTTTAGCTACACCTTC. Residues: CASSLIRDFSYTF. Filled out from reference TRBV19 and TRBJ1-2, the complete variable domain reads DGGITQSPKYLFRKEGQNVTLSCEQNLNHDAMYWYRQDPGQGLRLIYYSQIVNDFQKGDIAEGYSVSREKKESFPLTVTSAQKNPTAFYLCASSLIRDFSYTFGSGTRLTVV.

This sequence joins TRBV9 and TRBJ1-4; 7 bases line up with TRBD1. The germline gives CDR1 SGDLS, CDR2 YYNGEE. After removal of 4 bases from V and 4 bases from J, the junction contained 7 bases not matched to a gene. There are 15 residues in the CDR3. The CDR3 loop reads CASSPRQGVNEKLFF. The CDR3 DNA sequence: TGTGCCAGCAGCCCTCGACAGGGAGTTAATGAAAAACTGTTTTTT.

The V gene is TRBV5-1, the J gene TRBJ1-2; the D gene is possibly TRBD1 (5 bases). The CDR3 contains 15 residues. Germline V gene lookup returns CDR1 SGHRS and CDR2 YFSETQ. V lost 0 bases and J 7 bases, leaving 16 bases between the germline ends. CDR3 DNA: TGCGCCAGCAGCTTGGAGGGCAGGGCGGAGGGTGGCTACACCTTC. Its protein is CASSLEGRAEGGYTF.

As DNA, the CDR3 is TGTGCCAGCTCACCGGGACAGGGGGCCGCTTTCTTT. Its translation: CASSPGQGAAFF. The rearrangement links TRBV18 to TRBJ1-1; 12 nucleotides agree with TRBD1. Trimming removed 3 bases from V and 11 bases from J; junction bases left unmatched: 1. This CDR3 has 12 residues. CDR1 and CDR2 (germline): KGHSH, LQKENI. Full variable domain (outside the CDR3, taken from reference TRBV18 and TRBJ1-1): NAGVMQNPRHLVRRRGQEARLRCSPMKGHSHVYWYRQLPEEGLKFMVYLQKENIIDESGMPKERFSAEFPKEGPSILRIQQVVRGDSAAYFCASSPGQGAAFFGQGTRLTVV.

In this sample, this clone turned up a few times. This chain links TRBV6-5 with TRBJ1-6, with a possible D match to TRBD1 (6 bases). Trimming removed 6 bases at V and 18 bases at J, with 21 bases between. The V gene's germline CDR1 is MNHEY and CDR2 SVGAGI. The CDR3 consists of 13 residues. The CDR3 is CASRPRQVTDCHF. In nucleotides, the CDR3 is TGTGCCAGCAGACCCCGACAGGTTACTGACTGCCACTTT.

The V gene is TRBV6-6, the J gene TRBJ2-7; TRBD2 matches at 7 bases. V lost 8 bases to trimming and J lost 2 bases; unmatched junction nucleotides: 9. The CDR3 covers 14 residues. CDR1 MNHNY and CDR2 SVGAGI come from the germline V gene (reference sequence). CDR3 in DNA: TGTGCCAGCCCCCTGCGGCTAGCGGCCTACGAGCAGTACTTC. Encoded protein: CASPLRLAAYEQYF.